Detailed here is one T cell receptor beta chain. This entry belongs to a study of blood T cell repertoires in COVID-19. Study context: Donors in the United States, Italy and Spain gave samples during acute or convalescent COVID-19. T cells, B-cell-depleted T cells, or PBMCs supplied cDNA or gDNA.

Germline V gene sequence: CDR1 MNHEY, CDR2 SVGAGI. V dropped 1 base and J dropped 3 bases, with 12 bases sitting between them. CDR3 length: 15 amino acids. Authors' processing steps: Using reference gene primer amplification, nucleated cell counts were estimated. Using immunoSEQ multiplex PCR, the repertoire was profiled, and TCRdb retains in-frame clones only, with some absent. V and J calls and clone size follow that table, whereas D and trimming were derived from the DNA. The data show 100,000 or so clones, about four fifths seen once. V usage is TRBV6-5 and J usage is TRBJ1-1; D is uncertain. Sequencing used peripheral blood. The TCR comes from a man at least 80 years old with acute or convalescent COVID-19. DNA of the CDR3: TGTGCCAGCAGTTACTTTGCCACAGCAGACACTGAAGCTTTCTTT. As protein: CASSYFATADTEAFF.